The entry below gives a single T cell receptor beta chain sequence along with its context. Antigen specificity is unknown. There are 15 residues in the CDR3. The germline V gene has CDR1 MNHEY and CDR2 SMNVEV (reference sequence). This entry is derived from a study of identical twins. TCRdb reanalysed the 5' RACE reads using MiXCR and keeps one entry per CDR3 protein. The sample lists 1,800,000 or so distinct CDR3 sequences; 25% to 35% were seen once. The study's findings and limits: Sequences that were beta out-of-frame showed weaker excess twin sharing. A partial confounding effect on zero-insertion analyses could come from invariant MAIT and iNKT cells. Insertion counts were lower in abundant cord blood beta clonotypes, a trend that memory repertoires did not show. Where out-of-frame alpha sequences were twin-shared, they showed excess low generation probability.

This receptor was obtained from a newborn girl in good health. The chain links TRBV27 to TRBJ2-5; D may be TRBD2 (7 bases). TRBJ2-7 matches the DNA end more closely, so the J call is doubtful. Source material: cord blood. The CDR3 nucleotides are TGTGCCAGCAGTCCCGCTCGAGGGGGAGGGTCCGAGCAGTACTTC. Residues: CASSPARGGGSEQYF.